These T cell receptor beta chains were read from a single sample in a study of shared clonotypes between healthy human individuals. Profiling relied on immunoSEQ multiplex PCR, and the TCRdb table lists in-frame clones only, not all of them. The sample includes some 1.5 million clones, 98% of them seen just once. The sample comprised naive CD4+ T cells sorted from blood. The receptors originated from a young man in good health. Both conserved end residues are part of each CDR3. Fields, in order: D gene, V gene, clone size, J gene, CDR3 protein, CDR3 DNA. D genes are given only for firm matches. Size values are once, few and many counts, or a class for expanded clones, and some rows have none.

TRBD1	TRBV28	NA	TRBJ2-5	CASSSLLDRGRGETQYF	TGTGCCAGCAGTTCACTCCTCGACAGGGGGCGCGGGGAGACCCAGTACTTC
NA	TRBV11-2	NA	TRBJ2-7	CASSLGRGGTYEQYF	TGTGCCAGCAGCTTAGGAAGGGGGGGTACCTACGAGCAGTACTTC
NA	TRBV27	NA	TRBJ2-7	CASRDPRDRFHEQYF	TGTGCCAGCAGGGACCCCCGTGACAGGTTCCACGAGCAGTACTTC
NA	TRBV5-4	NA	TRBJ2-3	CASMGLLSTDTQYF	TGTGCCAGCATGGGACTTCTAAGCACAGATACGCAGTATTTT
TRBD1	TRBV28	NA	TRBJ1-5	CASSFPGQGNQPQHF	TGTGCCAGCAGTTTCCCGGGACAGGGTAATCAGCCCCAGCATTTT
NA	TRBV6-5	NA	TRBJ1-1	CASSYSGMGEAFF	TGTGCCAGCAGTTACTCGGGGATGGGAGAAGCTTTCTTT
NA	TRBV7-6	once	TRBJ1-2	CASSLGGSSYGYTF	TGTGCCAGCAGCTTAGGTGGCAGTTCCTATGGCTACACCTTC
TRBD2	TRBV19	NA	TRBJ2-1	CASSLVGGISYNEQFF	TGTGCCAGTAGCCTGGTGGGAGGGATCTCCTACAATGAGCAGTTCTTC
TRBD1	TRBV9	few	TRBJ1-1	CASSVTGATEAFF	TGTGCCAGCAGCGTGACAGGGGCCACTGAAGCTTTCTTT
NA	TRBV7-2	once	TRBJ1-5	CASSLEVSSNQPQHF	TGTGCCAGCAGCTTAGAGGTCAGTAGCAATCAGCCCCAGCATTTT
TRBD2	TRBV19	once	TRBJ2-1	CASSTPGAGAPGEQFF	TGTGCCAGTAGTACCCCCGGGGCGGGAGCCCCGGGGGAGCAGTTCTTC
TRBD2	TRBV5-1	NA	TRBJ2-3	CASSLDGRATDTQYF	TGCGCCAGCAGCTTGGACGGGAGGGCCACAGATACGCAGTATTTT
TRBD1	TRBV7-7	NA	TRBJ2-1	CASSSTGAYNEQFF	TGTGCTAGCAGCTCCACAGGGGCCTACAATGAGCAGTTCTTC
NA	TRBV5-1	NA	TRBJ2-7	CASSGTGTSVGEQYF	TGCGCCAGCAGCGGGACCGGGACATCCGTGGGAGAGCAGTACTTC
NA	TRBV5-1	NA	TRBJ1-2	CASSLGPSGSVNYGYTF	TGCGCCAGCAGCTTAGGCCCCTCGGGGTCCGTCAACTATGGCTACACCTTC
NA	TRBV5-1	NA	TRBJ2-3	CASSLYRTDTQYF	TGCGCCAGCAGCTTGTACAGGACCGATACGCAGTATTTT